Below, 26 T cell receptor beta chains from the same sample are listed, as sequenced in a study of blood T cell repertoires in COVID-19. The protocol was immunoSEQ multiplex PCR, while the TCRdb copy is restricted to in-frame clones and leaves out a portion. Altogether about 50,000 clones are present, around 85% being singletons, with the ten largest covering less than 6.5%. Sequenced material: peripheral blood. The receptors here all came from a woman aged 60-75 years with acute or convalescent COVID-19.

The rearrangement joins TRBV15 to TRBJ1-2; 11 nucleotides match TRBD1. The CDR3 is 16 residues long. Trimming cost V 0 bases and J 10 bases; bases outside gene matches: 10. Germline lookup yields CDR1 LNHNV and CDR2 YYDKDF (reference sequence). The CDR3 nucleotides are TGTGCCACCAGCAGAGATAAGGGACCGGGACAGGGGGACTACACCTTC. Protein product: CATSRDKGPGQGDYTF.

Here the CDR3 reads CASSALAGSNIQYF. The DNA for the CDR3 is TGTGCCAGCTCAGCGTTGGCAGGGTCTAACATTCAGTACTTC. The chain has TRBV18 and TRBJ2-4, with TRBD1 as a possible D gene (5 bases). Germline loops: CDR1 KGHSH, CDR2 LQKENI. V dropped 5 bases and J dropped 7 bases, with 15 bases sitting between them. This CDR3 has 14 residues.

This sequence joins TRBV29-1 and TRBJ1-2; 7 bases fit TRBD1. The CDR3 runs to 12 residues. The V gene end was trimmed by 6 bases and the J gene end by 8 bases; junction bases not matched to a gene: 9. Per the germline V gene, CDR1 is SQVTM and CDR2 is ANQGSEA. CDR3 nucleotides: TGCAGCGTGAGGGACAGCCCCTTAGGCTACACCTTC. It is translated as CSVRDSPLGYTF.

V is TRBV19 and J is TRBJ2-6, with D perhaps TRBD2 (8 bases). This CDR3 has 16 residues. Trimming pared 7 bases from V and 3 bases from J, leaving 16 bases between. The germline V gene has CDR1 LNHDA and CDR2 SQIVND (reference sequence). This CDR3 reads CASTPGGGGGANVLTF. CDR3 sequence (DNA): TGTGCCAGTACCCCGGGAGGGGGCGGTGGGGCCAACGTCCTGACTTTC.

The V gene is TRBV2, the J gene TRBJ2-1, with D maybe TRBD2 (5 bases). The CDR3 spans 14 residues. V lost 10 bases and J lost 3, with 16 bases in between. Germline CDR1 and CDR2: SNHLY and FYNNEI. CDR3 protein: CATRSGLYYNEQFF. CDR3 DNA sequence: TGTGCCACCCGCAGCGGACTCTACTACAATGAGCAGTTCTTC.

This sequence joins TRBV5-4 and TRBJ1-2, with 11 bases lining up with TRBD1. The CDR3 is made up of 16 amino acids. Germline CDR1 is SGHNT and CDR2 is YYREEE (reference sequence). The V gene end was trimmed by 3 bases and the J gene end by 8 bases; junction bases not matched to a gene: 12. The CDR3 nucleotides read TGTGCCAGCAGCTCCGCCGGGACAGGGGGTCTGGAGGGCTACACCTTC. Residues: CASSSAGTGGLEGYTF.

In DNA form, the CDR3 reads TGCGCCAGCAGCCCCCGGGACAGTCATGTGTGGAATTCACCCCTCCACTTT. It codes for CASSPRDSHVWNSPLHF. This chain links TRBV4-1 with TRBJ1-6, with 7 bases that match TRBD1. The CDR3 totals 17 residues. Germline CDR1 and CDR2: MGHRA and YSYEKL. V shed 4 bases and J 7 bases; nucleotides not matched to a gene: 13.

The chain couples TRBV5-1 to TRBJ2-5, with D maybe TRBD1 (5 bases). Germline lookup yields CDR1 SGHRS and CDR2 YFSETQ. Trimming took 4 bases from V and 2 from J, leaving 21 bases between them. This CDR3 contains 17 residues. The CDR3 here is CASSPRLSDSIQETQYF. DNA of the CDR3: TGCGCCAGCAGCCCACGCCTCTCAGACAGTATACAAGAGACCCAGTACTTC. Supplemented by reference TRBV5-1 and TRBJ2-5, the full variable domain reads KAGVTQTPRYLIKTRGQQVTLSCSPISGHRSVSWYQQTPGQGLQFLFEYFSETQRNKGNFPGRFSGRQFSNSRSEMNVSTLELGDSALYLCASSPRLSDSIQETQYFGPGTRLLVL.

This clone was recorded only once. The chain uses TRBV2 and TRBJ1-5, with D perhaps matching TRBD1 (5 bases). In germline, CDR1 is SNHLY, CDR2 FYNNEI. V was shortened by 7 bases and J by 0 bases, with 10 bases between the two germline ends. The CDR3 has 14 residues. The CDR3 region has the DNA TGTGCCAGCAATTGGGACTCTAGCAATCAGCCCCAGCATTTT. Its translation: CASNWDSSNQPQHF.

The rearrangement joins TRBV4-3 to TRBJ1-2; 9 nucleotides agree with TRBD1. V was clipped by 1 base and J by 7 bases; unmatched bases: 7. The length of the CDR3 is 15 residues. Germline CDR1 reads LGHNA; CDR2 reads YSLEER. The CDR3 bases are TGCGCCAGCAGCCAAGGCGCGACAGGGGGGGGTGGCTACACCTTC. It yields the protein CASSQGATGGGGYTF.

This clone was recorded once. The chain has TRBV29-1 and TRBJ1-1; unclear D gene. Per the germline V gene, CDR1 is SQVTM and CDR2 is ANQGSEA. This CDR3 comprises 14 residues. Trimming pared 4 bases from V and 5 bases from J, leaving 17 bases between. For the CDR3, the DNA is TGCAGCGTTGTCTTCCGACCGGGGTGGACTGAAGCTTTCTTT. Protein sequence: CSVVFRPGWTEAFF.

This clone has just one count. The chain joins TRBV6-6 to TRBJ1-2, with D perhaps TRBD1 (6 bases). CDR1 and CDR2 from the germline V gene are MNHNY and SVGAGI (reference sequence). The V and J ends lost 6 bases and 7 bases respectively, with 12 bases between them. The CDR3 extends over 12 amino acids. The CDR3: CASRNRAAGYTF. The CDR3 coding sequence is TGTGCCAGCAGAAACAGGGCGGCTGGCTACACCTTC.

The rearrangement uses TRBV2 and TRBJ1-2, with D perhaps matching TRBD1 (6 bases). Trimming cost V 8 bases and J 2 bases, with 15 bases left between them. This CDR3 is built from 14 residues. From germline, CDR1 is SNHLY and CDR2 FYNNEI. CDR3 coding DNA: TGTGCCAGCGGCGGACAGCGTATAAACTATGGCTACACCTTC. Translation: CASGGQRINYGYTF.

The CDR3 nucleotides read TGTGCCAGCTCACAAGGGCCGGGACAGGCCGGGGAGCTGTTTTTT. Amino acid sequence: CASSQGPGQAGELFF. The J gene is TRBJ2-2, the V gene TRBV18; 8 bases are shared with TRBD1. The CDR3 totals 15 residues. V lost 4 bases to trimming and J lost 6 bases; unmatched junction nucleotides: 7. Germline loops: CDR1 KGHSH, CDR2 LQKENI.

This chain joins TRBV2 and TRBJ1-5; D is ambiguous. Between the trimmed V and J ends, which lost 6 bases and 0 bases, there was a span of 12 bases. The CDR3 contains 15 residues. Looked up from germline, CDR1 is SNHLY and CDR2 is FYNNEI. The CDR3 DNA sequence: TGTGCCAGCAGCCGGGGTAGGGTTAGCAATCAGCCCCAGCATTTT. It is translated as CASSRGRVSNQPQHF.

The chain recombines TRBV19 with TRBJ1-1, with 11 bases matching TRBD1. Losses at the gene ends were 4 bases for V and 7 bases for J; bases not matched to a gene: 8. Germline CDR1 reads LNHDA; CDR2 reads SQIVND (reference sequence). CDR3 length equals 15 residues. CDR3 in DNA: TGTGCCAGTAGTACCTTGGACAGGGGGCGAATTGAAGCTTTCTTT. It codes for CASSTLDRGRIEAFF.

The CDR3 coding sequence is TGCGCCAGCAGTGACCGGACTAGCGGAGTTGGGGGCACAGATACGCAGTATTTT. Protein: CASSDRTSGVGGTDTQYF. V is TRBV10-1 and J is TRBJ2-3, with TRBD2 matching over 10 bases. Unmatched junction bases numbered 10, after V lost 3 bases and J lost 1 base. CDR3 length: 18 amino acids. Germline-derived CDR1 and CDR2 are WNHNN and SYGVQD (reference sequence).

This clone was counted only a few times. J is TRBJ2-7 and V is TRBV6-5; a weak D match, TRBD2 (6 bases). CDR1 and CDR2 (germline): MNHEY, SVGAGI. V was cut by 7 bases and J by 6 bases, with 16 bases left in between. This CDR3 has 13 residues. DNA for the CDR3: TGTGCCAGCAACCCTGTGGGGGGAGCCGAGCAGTACTTC. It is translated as CASNPVGGAEQYF.

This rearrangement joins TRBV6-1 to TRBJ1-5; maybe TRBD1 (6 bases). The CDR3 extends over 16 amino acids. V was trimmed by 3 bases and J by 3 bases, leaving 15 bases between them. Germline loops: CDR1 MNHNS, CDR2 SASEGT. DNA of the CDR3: TGTGCCAGCAGTGACGTTCCACAGGGAAACAATCAGCCCCAGCATTTT. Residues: CASSDVPQGNNQPQHF.

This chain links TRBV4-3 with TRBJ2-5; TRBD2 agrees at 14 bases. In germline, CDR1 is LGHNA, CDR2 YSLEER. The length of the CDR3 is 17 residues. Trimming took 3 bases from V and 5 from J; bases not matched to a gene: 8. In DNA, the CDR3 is TGCGCCAGCAGCCAGGGGACTAGCGGGAGTGGAGGCGAGACCCAGTACTTC. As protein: CASSQGTSGSGGETQYF.

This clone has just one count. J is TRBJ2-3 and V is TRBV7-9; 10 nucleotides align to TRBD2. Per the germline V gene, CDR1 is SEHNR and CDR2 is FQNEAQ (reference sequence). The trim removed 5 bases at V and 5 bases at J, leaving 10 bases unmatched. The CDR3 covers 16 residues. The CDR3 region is CASSQPSGSLGDTQYF. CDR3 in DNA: TGTGCCAGCAGCCAACCTAGCGGGAGCCTTGGAGATACGCAGTATTTT.

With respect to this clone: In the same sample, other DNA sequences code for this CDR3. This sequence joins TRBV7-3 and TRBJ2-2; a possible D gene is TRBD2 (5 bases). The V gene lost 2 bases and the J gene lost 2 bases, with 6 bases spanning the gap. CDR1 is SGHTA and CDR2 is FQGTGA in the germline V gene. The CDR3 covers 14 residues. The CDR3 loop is CASSLAGNTGELFF. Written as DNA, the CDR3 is TGTGCCAGCAGCTTAGCGGGTAACACCGGGGAGCTGTTTTTT.

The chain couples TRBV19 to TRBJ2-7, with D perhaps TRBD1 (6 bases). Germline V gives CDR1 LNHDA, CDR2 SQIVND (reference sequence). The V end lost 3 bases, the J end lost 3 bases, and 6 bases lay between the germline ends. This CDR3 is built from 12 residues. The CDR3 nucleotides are TGTGCCAGTAGTATGACAGGCTACGAGCAGTACTTC. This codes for CASSMTGYEQYF.

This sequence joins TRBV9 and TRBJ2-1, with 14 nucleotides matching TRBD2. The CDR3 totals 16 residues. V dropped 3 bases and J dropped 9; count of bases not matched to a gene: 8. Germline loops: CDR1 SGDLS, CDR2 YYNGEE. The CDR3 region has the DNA TGTGCCAGCAGCGCAGGGACTAGCGGGAGTGTTAGTGAGCAGTTCTTC. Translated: CASSAGTSGSVSEQFF.

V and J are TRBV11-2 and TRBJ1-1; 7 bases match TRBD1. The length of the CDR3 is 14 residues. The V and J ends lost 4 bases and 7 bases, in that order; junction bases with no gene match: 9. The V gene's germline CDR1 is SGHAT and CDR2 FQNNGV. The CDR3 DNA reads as TGTGCCAGCAGCTCAATAGGGGGACAGTTTGAAGCTTTCTTT. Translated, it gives CASSSIGGQFEAFF.

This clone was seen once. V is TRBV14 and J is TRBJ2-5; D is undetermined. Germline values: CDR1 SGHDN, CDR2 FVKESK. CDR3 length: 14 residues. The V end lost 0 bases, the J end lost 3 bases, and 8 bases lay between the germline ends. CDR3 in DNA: TGTGCCAGCAGCCAAGATGGCCTGAAAGAGACCCAGTACTTC. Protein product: CASSQDGLKETQYF.